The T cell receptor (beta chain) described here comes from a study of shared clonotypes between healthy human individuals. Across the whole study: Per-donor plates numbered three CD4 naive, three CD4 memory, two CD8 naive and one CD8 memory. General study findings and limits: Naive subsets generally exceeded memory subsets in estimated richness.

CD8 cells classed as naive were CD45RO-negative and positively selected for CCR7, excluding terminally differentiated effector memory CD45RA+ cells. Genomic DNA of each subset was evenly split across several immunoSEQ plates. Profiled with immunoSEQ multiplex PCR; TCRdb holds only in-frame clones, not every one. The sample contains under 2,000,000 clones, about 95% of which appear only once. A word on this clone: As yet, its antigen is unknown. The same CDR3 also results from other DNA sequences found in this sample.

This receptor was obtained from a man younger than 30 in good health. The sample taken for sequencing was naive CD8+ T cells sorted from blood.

CDR3 DNA: TGTGCCAGCAGTTACTCGACTGGGAATGAGCAGTTCTTC. Residues: CASSYSTGNEQFF. V usage is TRBV6-6 and J usage is TRBJ2-1; D is ambiguous. The CDR3 length is 13 residues. Germline V CDR1 and CDR2: MNHNY, SVGAGI (reference sequence). Trimming removed 0 bases at V and 7 bases at J, with 7 bases between.